This T cell receptor beta chain emerged from a study of cytomegalovirus exposure and HLA in healthy donors. Study outcomes and limitations: Some V segments, including TRBV6-2 and TRBV6-3, were excluded as indistinguishable. Donors were assumed by presence/absence analyses to have roughly uniform sequencing depth.

Only one count was recorded for this clone. Its antigen is not known. This CDR3 spans 16 amino acids. The trim removed 0 bases at V and 4 bases at J, leaving 7 bases unmatched. CDR1 is LNHNV, CDR2 YYDKDF, per germline (reference sequence). The PCR ran on 60 Vbeta and 13 Jbeta primers. As handled by the study authors: A follow-up analysis tallied about 80 million unique TCR beta chains, roughly 9.9 million shared. Using immunoSEQ multiplex PCR, the repertoire was profiled, and TCRdb retains in-frame clones only, with some absent. V, J and clone size are those of that table, while D and trimming were read from the DNA. This table holds 150,000 to 160,000 clones, around 68% found once.

The clonotype originates from a man aged 25-45 years in good health and CMV-seronegative. Input material: PBMCs. This chain links TRBV15 with TRBJ1-2; 8 bases are a match to TRBD1. CDR3 DNA sequence: TGTGCCACCAGCAGAGATCGAACCGACAGGGGCTATGGCTACACCTTC. Encoded protein: CATSRDRTDRGYGYTF.